This is a list of T cell receptor beta chains from one sample in a study of human T cells and chemical hapten exposure. TCRdb re-analysed the RACE reads in MiXCR, keeping a single row per CDR3 protein. The table records some 180,000 distinct CDR3 sequences, under 25% of them present only once. The material was whole blood, obtained in connection with sensitization to the hapten diphenylcyclopropenone (DPC). These receptors all come from a woman aged 50 to 65 with alopecia areata. Some clones in this sample may be carry-over from other donors' samples. The CDR3 runs from the conserved cysteine through the conserved F or W. Fields, in order: clone size, D gene, J gene, V gene, CDR3 protein, CDR3 DNA. A D gene is named only where the DNA matches it firmly. The listing skips clone size in some rows; elsewhere it reads once, few, many or a size class.

>once|TRBD1|TRBJ1-2|TRBV10-3
CAISRDRGPTDGYTF
TGTGCCATCAGTCGAGACAGGGGGCCAACGGATGGCTACACCTTC
>few|NA|TRBJ2-5|TRBV7-9
CASSLPRGPQETQYF
TGTGCTAGCAGCTTACCCAGGGGTCCACAAGAGACCCAGTACTTC
>few|NA|TRBJ2-7|TRBV5-6
CASSPDRNYEQYF
TGTGCCAGCAGCCCGGACCGGAATTACGAGCAGTACTTC
>few|NA|TRBJ2-7|TRBV10-3
CAISVGQSTSGEQYF
TGTGCCATCAGTGTTGGACAGTCCACCTCTGGGGAGCAGTACTTC
>NA|NA|TRBJ2-7|TRBV6-1
CASSDFPGLGLYEQYF
TGTGCCAGCAGCGACTTCCCCGGACTGGGACTCTACGAGCAGTACTTC
>NA|TRBD1|TRBJ1-4|TRBV5-1
CASSGTGLNEKLFF
TGCGCCAGCAGCGGGACAGGGCTTAATGAAAAACTGTTTTTT
>NA|NA|TRBJ2-1|TRBV12-3/TRBV12-4
CASSFRLSWNEQFF
TGTGCCAGCAGTTTCCGGTTGAGCTGGAATGAGCAGTTCTTC
>few|NA|TRBJ2-1|TRBV9
CASSVAVGGSYNEQFF
TGTGCCAGCAGCGTAGCGGTAGGCGGCTCCTACAATGAGCAGTTCTTC
>few|NA|TRBJ1-1|TRBV29-1
CSVARDPPVSEAFF
TGCAGCGTTGCCCGGGACCCTCCAGTCTCTGAAGCTTTCTTT
>few|NA|TRBJ1-2|TRBV6-5
CASSYALGIGYTF
TGTGCCAGCAGTTACGCTCTTGGGATCGGCTACACCTTC
>few|NA|TRBJ2-7|TRBV6-1
CASRRDTHEQYF
TGTGCCAGCAGACGGGACACCCACGAGCAGTACTTC
>few|NA|TRBJ2-7|TRBV11-1
CASSYLGGGPYEQYF
TGTGCCAGCAGTTACCTGGGGGGCGGACCCTACGAGCAGTACTTC
>few|NA|TRBJ2-5|TRBV5-1
CASSLVLGETQYF
TGCGCCAGCAGCTTGGTTCTGGGAGAGACCCAGTACTTC
>NA|TRBD1|TRBJ1-5|TRBV20-1
CSATGTGGQPQHF
TGCAGTGCTACCGGGACAGGGGGACAGCCCCAGCATTTT
>NA|TRBD2|TRBJ2-1|TRBV10-3
CAISVSSGRDYNEQFF
TGTGCCATCAGTGTCTCTAGCGGGAGGGATTACAATGAGCAGTTCTTC
>NA|TRBD2|TRBJ2-2|TRBV7-2
CASSLVGGGNTGELFF
TGTGCCAGCAGCTTAGTCGGCGGGGGAAACACCGGGGAGCTGTTTTTT
>NA|TRBD1|TRBJ1-1|TRBV14
CASSQDLTGAEAFF
TGTGCCAGCAGCCAAGATCTAACAGGGGCTGAAGCTTTCTTT
>few|NA|TRBJ2-2|TRBV7-9
CASSLAAGSSGELFF
TGTGCCAGCAGCTTAGCGGCAGGGTCGTCCGGGGAGCTGTTTTTT
>NA|TRBD1|TRBJ2-2|TRBV9
CASSVRDSHTGELFF
TGTGCCAGCAGCGTACGGGACAGTCACACCGGGGAGCTGTTTTTT
>NA|NA|TRBJ2-3|TRBV6-1
CASSEIGAKRNTQYF
TGTGCCAGCAGTGAAATAGGGGCTAAGAGAAATACGCAGTATTTT
>few|TRBD1|TRBJ2-5|TRBV7-9
CASSLPGTGQETQYF
TGTGCCAGCAGCTTACCCGGGACAGGTCAAGAGACCCAGTACTTC
>NA|TRBD1|TRBJ1-1|TRBV29-1
CSVSDIGQGDPNTEAFF
TGCAGCGTTTCAGACATAGGACAGGGGGACCCGAACACTGAAGCTTTCTTT
>few|NA|TRBJ2-5|TRBV7-9
CASSFWTVSLETQYF
TGTGCCAGCAGCTTCTGGACAGTTAGTCTGGAGACCCAGTACTTC
>NA|NA|TRBJ1-2|TRBV10-3
CAISESGQGFVGYTF
TGTGCCATCAGTGAGTCAGGTCAGGGGTTCGTTGGCTACACCTTC
>few|NA|TRBJ2-3|TRBV20-1
CSATSLVDTQYF
TGCAGTGCTACTTCACTGGTAGATACGCAGTATTTT
>few|NA|TRBJ2-4|TRBV7-3
CASSLSGLGNIQYF
TGTGCCAGCAGCTTAAGCGGGTTGGGAAACATTCAGTACTTC
>NA|NA|TRBJ2-1|TRBV3-1
CASSQSGEQFF
TGTGCCAGCAGCCAATCCGGTGAGCAGTTCTTC
>NA|NA|TRBJ2-7|TRBV11-2
CASSWGPGPGSSYEQYF
TGTGCCAGCAGCTGGGGACCGGGACCCGGAAGCTCCTACGAGCAGTACTTC
>many|TRBD2|TRBJ2-3|TRBV20-1
CSARGSSGRDTQYF
TGCAGTGCTAGAGGGTCTAGCGGGAGGGATACGCAGTATTTT
>few|NA|TRBJ2-7|TRBV5-1
CASSPLSPRSSYEQYF
TGCGCCAGCAGCCCCCTTAGTCCGAGGAGCTCCTACGAGCAGTACTTC
>NA|NA|TRBJ1-1|TRBV5-1
CASSSTALNTEAFF
TGCGCCAGCAGCAGTACAGCATTGAACACTGAAGCTTTCTTT
>NA|NA|TRBJ1-1|TRBV28
CASSANTEPGRRDTEAFF
TGTGCCAGCAGTGCAAACACCGAACCAGGGAGAAGGGACACTGAAGCTTTCTTT
>NA|NA|TRBJ1-4|TRBV7-9
CASSFRINEKLFF
TGTGCCAGCAGCTTTCGGATCAATGAAAAACTGTTTTTT
>many|NA|TRBJ1-6|TRBV7-2
CASSLALSSPLHF
TGTGCCAGCAGCTTAGCGCTGAGTTCACCCCTCCACTTT
>NA|NA|TRBJ2-5|TRBV20-1
CSAISKETQYF
TGCAGTGCTATTTCCAAAGAGACCCAGTACTTC
>many|TRBD2|TRBJ2-1|TRBV9
CASNIGGSSYNEQFF
TGTGCCAGCAACATCGGGGGGAGCTCCTACAATGAGCAGTTCTTC
>NA|NA|TRBJ1-5|TRBV10-3
CAIRPRVSKSNQPQHF
TGTGCCATCAGACCCCGGGTCTCGAAGAGCAATCAGCCCCAGCATTTT
>NA|TRBD1|TRBJ2-1|TRBV5-1
CASSLYQGAAPGNEQFF
TGCGCCAGCAGCTTGTACCAGGGGGCGGCTCCCGGTAATGAGCAGTTCTTC
>few|TRBD2|TRBJ2-7|TRBV29-1
CSVERGAREQYF
TGCAGCGTTGAGCGGGGGGCGCGGGAGCAGTACTTC
>NA|TRBD1|TRBJ2-1|TRBV20-1
CSASGTVGNEQFF
TGCAGTGCTAGTGGGACAGTTGGCAATGAGCAGTTCTTC
>NA|NA|TRBJ1-3|TRBV6-5
CASSYLGSGNTIYF
TGTGCCAGCAGTTACTTGGGGTCTGGAAACACCATATATTTT